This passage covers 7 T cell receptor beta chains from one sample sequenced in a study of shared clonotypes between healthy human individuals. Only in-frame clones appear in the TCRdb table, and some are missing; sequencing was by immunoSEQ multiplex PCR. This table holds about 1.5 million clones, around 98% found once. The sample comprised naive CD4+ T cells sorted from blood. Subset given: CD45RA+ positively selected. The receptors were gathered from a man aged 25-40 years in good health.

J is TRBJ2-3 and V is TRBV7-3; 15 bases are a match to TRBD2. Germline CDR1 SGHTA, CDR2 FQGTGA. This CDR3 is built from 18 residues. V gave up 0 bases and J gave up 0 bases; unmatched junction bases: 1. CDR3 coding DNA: TGTGCCAGCAGCTTAACCGGGACTAGCGGGAGGAGCACAGATACGCAGTATTTT. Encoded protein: CASSLTGTSGRSTDTQYF.

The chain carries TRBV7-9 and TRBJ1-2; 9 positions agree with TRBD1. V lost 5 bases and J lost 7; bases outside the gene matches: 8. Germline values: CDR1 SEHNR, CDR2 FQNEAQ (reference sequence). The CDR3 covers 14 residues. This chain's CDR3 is CASSPPRTGVGYTF. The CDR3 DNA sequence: TGTGCCAGCAGCCCCCCTCGGACAGGGGTTGGCTACACCTTC. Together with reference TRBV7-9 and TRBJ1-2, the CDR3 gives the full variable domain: DTGVSQNPRHKITKRGQNVTFRCDPISEHNRLYWYRQTLGQGPEFLTYFQNEAQLEKSRLLSDRFSAERPKGSFSTLEIQRTEQGDSAMYLCASSPPRTGVGYTFGSGTRLTVV.

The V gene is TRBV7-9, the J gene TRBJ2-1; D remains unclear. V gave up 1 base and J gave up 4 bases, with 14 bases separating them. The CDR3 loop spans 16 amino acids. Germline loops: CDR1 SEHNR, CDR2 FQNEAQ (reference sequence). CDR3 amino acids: CASSLELGGSYNEQFF. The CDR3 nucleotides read TGTGCCAGCAGCTTAGAGTTAGGTGGCAGTTACAATGAGCAGTTCTTC.

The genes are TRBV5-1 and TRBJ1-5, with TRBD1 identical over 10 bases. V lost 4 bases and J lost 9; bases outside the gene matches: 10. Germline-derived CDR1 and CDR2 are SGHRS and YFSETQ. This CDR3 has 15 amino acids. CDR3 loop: CASSPGGDRGGPQHF. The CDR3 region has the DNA TGCGCCAGCAGCCCCGGTGGGGACAGGGGAGGGCCCCAGCATTTT. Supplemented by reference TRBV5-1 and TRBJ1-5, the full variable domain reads KAGVTQTPRYLIKTRGQQVTLSCSPISGHRSVSWYQQTPGQGLQFLFEYFSETQRNKGNFPGRFSGRQFSNSRSEMNVSTLELGDSALYLCASSPGGDRGGPQHFGDGTRLSIL.

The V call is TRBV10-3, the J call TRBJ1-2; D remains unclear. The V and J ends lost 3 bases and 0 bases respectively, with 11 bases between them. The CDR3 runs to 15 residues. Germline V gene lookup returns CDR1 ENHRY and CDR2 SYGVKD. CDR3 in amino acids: CAISEGGLANYGYTF. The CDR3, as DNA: TGTGCCATCAGTGAAGGTGGGTTAGCTAACTATGGCTACACCTTC.

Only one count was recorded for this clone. CDR3 nucleotides: TGTGCCAGTAGTATCGCACAGGGAGGTGACACTGAAGCTTTCTTT. Its translation is CASSIAQGGDTEAFF. The chain is built from TRBV19 and TRBJ1-1; weak D call: TRBD1 (6 bases). The germline V and J ends were trimmed by 3 bases and 3 bases, with 14 bases remaining between them. The CDR3 totals 15 residues. CDR1 is LNHDA and CDR2 is SQIVND in the germline V gene (reference sequence).

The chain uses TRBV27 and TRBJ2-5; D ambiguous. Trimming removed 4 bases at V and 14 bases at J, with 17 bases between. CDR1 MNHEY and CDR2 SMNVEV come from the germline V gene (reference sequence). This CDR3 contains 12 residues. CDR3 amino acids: CASSSPWLQVYF. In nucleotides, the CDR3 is TGTGCCAGCAGTTCACCTTGGTTGCAGGTATACTTC.